Presented here are 17 T cell receptor beta chains from one specimen sequenced in a study of identical twins. TCRdb re-derived calls from the 5' RACE reads in MiXCR, one entry per CDR3 protein. Of about 890,000 distinct CDR3 sequences in the sample, 12% were seen once. These data were also reused for a study on yellow fever vaccine responses in identical twins.

The sequenced material came from PBMCs. The receptor set was obtained from a woman aged 18-35 years in good health.

This clonotype came up a few times. V usage is TRBV28 and J usage is TRBJ1-5; the match to TRBD1 covers 10 bases. CDR1 MDHEN and CDR2 SYDVKM come from the germline V gene. Unmatched junction bases numbered 5, after V lost 1 base and J lost 2 bases. The CDR3 is 17 amino acids. The CDR3 is CASSLYPTGGGNQPQHF. CDR3 DNA sequence: TGTGCCAGCAGTTTATATCCGACAGGGGGCGGCAATCAGCCCCAGCATTTT.

The sample holds a few counts of this clonotype. The V and J genes are TRBV2 and TRBJ1-2; D not resolved. V was pared by 1 base and J by 3 bases, with 9 bases between. Germline CDR1 SNHLY, CDR2 FYNNEI. This CDR3 spans 14 amino acids. Here the CDR3 DNA reads TGTGCCAGCAGTGAAGGAGCAAAAGACTATGGCTACACCTTC. Translating gives CASSEGAKDYGYTF.

This clonotype has a count of ten or more. V gene TRBV4-1 combines with J gene TRBJ2-2; 11 bases align to TRBD1. The CDR3 has 15 residues. Per the germline V gene, CDR1 is MGHRA and CDR2 is YSYEKL. V lost 0 bases, J lost 7 bases, and 1 base stayed unmatched. This CDR3 reads CASSQEGTGGGELFF. CDR3 coding DNA: TGCGCCAGCAGCCAAGAAGGGACAGGGGGCGGGGAGCTGTTTTTT.

J is TRBJ2-1 and V is TRBV28, with 7 bases identical to TRBD1. Germline V lookup: CDR1 MDHEN, CDR2 SYDVKM. The V segment lost 7 bases and the J segment 0 bases; nucleotides outside the gene matches: 3. This CDR3 is 14 amino acids long. CDR3 sequence (DNA): TGTGCCAGCATCCGGGACAGCTCCTACAATGAGCAGTTCTTC. Residues: CASIRDSSYNEQFF.

The gene calls are TRBV29-1 and TRBJ2-5, with a possible D match to TRBD1 (6 bases). Germline V gene data show CDR1 as SQVTM and CDR2 as ANQGSEA. Trimming took 5 bases from V and 2 from J, leaving 18 bases between them. The CDR3 consists of 15 residues. The CDR3 sequence: CSVSYGRGWQETQYF. For the CDR3, the DNA is TGCAGCGTTTCCTACGGCAGGGGTTGGCAAGAGACCCAGTACTTC.

This clonotype was detected many times. The chain has TRBV5-1 and TRBJ2-1; 7 nucleotides align to TRBD1. The V gene's germline CDR1 is SGHRS and CDR2 YFSETQ. Germline trimming cut 2 bases from V and 0 bases from J; bases unmatched to any gene: 5. CDR3 length: 16 residues. CDR3 nucleotide sequence: TGCGCCAGCAGCTTACCCCGGGACAGCTCCTACAATGAGCAGTTCTTC. Its translation: CASSLPRDSSYNEQFF.

The table lists this clonotype with a few counts. The chain links TRBV5-1 to TRBJ2-1, with 10 bases fitting TRBD2. With V trimmed by 0 bases and J by 6 bases, 6 bases remained unmatched. The CDR3 consists of 16 residues. Germline CDR1 reads SGHRS; CDR2 reads YFSETQ. Here the CDR3 DNA reads TGCGCCAGCAGCTTGGTTATAGCGGGAGGCGCCAATGAGCAGTTCTTC. As protein: CASSLVIAGGANEQFF.

The J gene is TRBJ2-4, the V gene TRBV2; tentative D call: TRBD1 (5 bases). CDR3 length equals 15 residues. Germline V gene data show CDR1 as SNHLY and CDR2 as FYNNEI. The V and J ends lost 0 bases and 3 bases respectively, with 9 bases between them. CDR3 sequence: CASSEARQGKNIQYF. As DNA, the CDR3 is TGTGCCAGCAGTGAAGCGCGGCAGGGCAAAAACATTCAGTACTTC. The full variable domain, completed using reference TRBV2 and TRBJ2-4, is EPEVTQTPSHQVTQMGQEVILRCVPISNHLYFYWYRQILGQKVEFLVSFYNNEISEKSEIFDDQFSVERPDGSNFTLKIRSTKLEDSAMYFCASSEARQGKNIQYFGAGTRLSVL.

The sample holds many counts of this clonotype. This sequence joins TRBV5-1 and TRBJ2-4, with D possibly TRBD2 on 5 matching bases. Germline loops: CDR1 SGHRS, CDR2 YFSETQ. V lost 1 base to trimming and J lost 8 bases, with 19 bases between them. The CDR3 consists of 16 residues. The DNA for the CDR3 is TGCGCCAGCAGCTTGCCGGGGAAAGGTGCCCTGGACATTCAGTACTTC. Its protein product is CASSLPGKGALDIQYF.

This clonotype has a count of ten or more. The V call is TRBV20-1, the J call TRBJ2-1, with a tentative D call TRBD2 (5 bases). Germline assignment: CDR1 DFQATT and CDR2 SNEGSKA (reference sequence). This CDR3 contains 13 residues. V gave up 2 bases and J gave up 12 bases, with 17 bases separating them. The CDR3 is CSARHGNGGLQFF. Written as DNA, the CDR3 is TGCAGTGCTAGACATGGGAATGGCGGGTTGCAGTTCTTC.

This clonotype turned up a few times. This chain connects TRBV6-1 to TRBJ2-7, with 7 bases fitting TRBD1. J was trimmed by 3 bases and V by 2 bases; bases with no gene match: 7. From germline, CDR1 is MNHNS and CDR2 SASEGT. The CDR3 has 15 amino acids. CDR3 nucleotide sequence: TGTGCCAGCAGTGAATACCCACAGGGGATCTACGAGCAGTACGTC. Translation: CASSEYPQGIYEQYV.

The gene calls are TRBV29-1 and TRBJ2-3, with D maybe TRBD2 (6 bases). Germline V gene sequence: CDR1 SQVTM, CDR2 ANQGSEA. The CDR3 contains 13 residues. The germline V and J ends were trimmed by 7 bases and 0 bases, with 11 bases remaining between them. The CDR3 loop reads CSGLSGSTDTQYF. CDR3 DNA sequence: TGCAGCGGCCTTAGCGGAAGCACAGATACGCAGTATTTT.

This clonotype has only a few counts. V gene TRBV12-3 or TRBV12-4 combines with J gene TRBJ1-5; unclear D gene. Trimming took 7 bases from V and 1 from J, leaving 8 bases between them. The CDR3 consists of 13 residues. The DNA of the CDR3 is TGTGCCAGCACCCTGGAGAGCAATCAGCCCCAGCATTTT. Translating it yields CASTLESNQPQHF.

This clonotype turned up a few times. The V and J genes are TRBV27 and TRBJ2-2, with 13 bases lining up with TRBD2. CDR3 length: 17 amino acids. Germline CDR1 is MNHEY and CDR2 is SMNVEV (reference sequence). Germline trimming cut 5 bases from V and 3 bases from J; bases unmatched to any gene: 6. CDR3 coding DNA: TGTGCCAGCAGTACTAATGGACTAGCGGGAGACACCGGGGAGCTGTTTTTT. It is translated as CASSTNGLAGDTGELFF.

J is TRBJ2-5 and V is TRBV28, with 9 bases fitting TRBD1. J gave up 6 bases and V 8 bases, and 4 bases lay outside the gene matches. Germline V gives CDR1 MDHEN, CDR2 SYDVKM. The CDR3 is made up of 12 amino acids. CDR3 nucleotide sequence: TGTGCCAGCGGGGGGACAGGGAAGACCCAGTACTTC. The encoded protein is CASGGTGKTQYF.

The V and J genes are TRBV28 and TRBJ1-6; 8 bases agree with TRBD1. The ends lost 8 bases at V and 9 bases at J; junction bases unmatched: 6. The CDR3 consists of 13 residues. Germline V gene lookup returns CDR1 MDHEN and CDR2 SYDVKM. CDR3 protein: CASLGQGPSPLHF. CDR3 bases: TGTGCCAGCCTAGGACAGGGTCCTTCACCCCTCCACTTT.

Only a few counts were recorded for this clonotype. The chain links TRBV20-1 to TRBJ2-1; D might be TRBD1 or TRBD2, each matching 5 bases. Trimming shortened V by 6 bases and J by 7 bases, and 16 bases separated the two germline ends. This CDR3 has 13 residues. Germline CDR1 is DFQATT and CDR2 is SNEGSKA (reference sequence). CDR3 residues: CSAPGTVVNEQFF. The CDR3 DNA reads TGCAGTGCCCCCGGGACCGTGGTTAATGAGCAGTTCTTC.